These T cell receptor beta chains were read from a single sample in a study of CD8 T cells in ankylosing spondylitis. TCRdb redid the calling of the 5' RACE reads with MiXCR, one entry per CDR3 protein. This table holds approximately 25,000 distinct CDR3 sequences, approximately 16% found once. Sequencing was performed on blood. These receptors came from a male donor with ankylosing spondylitis or in good health (not recorded which). The CDR3 runs from the conserved cysteine through the conserved F or W. Each record gives: CDR3 protein, V gene, J gene.

CASSPYTARQQYF	TRBV27	TRBJ2-7
CASSLVGSNTGELFF	TRBV5-1	TRBJ2-2
CASSLLTSGGANEQFF	TRBV5-1	TRBJ2-1
CASSWGAWGQTDTQYF	TRBV5-1	TRBJ2-3
CASSLGGFPDTQYF	TRBV5-1	TRBJ2-3
CASSIAGGDIQYF	TRBV7-9	TRBJ2-4
CASSLTSGREQFF	TRBV5-1	TRBJ2-1
CASRSSGRYNEQFF	TRBV4-1	TRBJ2-1
CASSYPSGGHNEQFF	TRBV7-2	TRBJ2-1
CASSEQPTGGSGYGYTF	TRBV2	TRBJ1-2
CASSSPSGGAGEQFF	TRBV12-3/TRBV12-4	TRBJ2-1
CASSPDRFTDAQYF	TRBV11-2	TRBJ2-3
CSARILAGGPDTQYF	TRBV20-1	TRBJ2-3
CASSLEARGSPLHF	TRBV7-6	TRBJ1-6
CSAQGATNEKLFF	TRBV29-1	TRBJ1-4
CASRGGNTEAFF	TRBV6-1	TRBJ1-1
CASSLRTYEQYF	TRBV28	TRBJ2-7
CASSLSGGLRNQPQHF	TRBV27	TRBJ1-5
CATSRDRDSYNEQFF	TRBV15	TRBJ2-1
CSVEGVSGRPEQFF	TRBV29-1	TRBJ2-1
CASRRGGSGANVLTF	TRBV28	TRBJ2-6
CSAREGIGTGELFF	TRBV20-1	TRBJ2-2
CASSSSGSSYEQYF	TRBV27	TRBJ2-7
CASSRGEEQFF	TRBV6-2/TRBV6-3	TRBJ2-1
CASSTQETQYF	TRBV12-3/TRBV12-4	TRBJ2-5
CASSAVSRGEPSRNEKLFF	TRBV7-6	TRBJ1-4
CASRTSDKVGSNEQFF	TRBV28	TRBJ2-1
CASSWRPSGSTYEQYF	TRBV5-1	TRBJ2-7
CASSFAGSTEAFF	TRBV5-1	TRBJ1-1
CASRIAESYNEQFF	TRBV12-3/TRBV12-4	TRBJ2-1
CASSLDTAEQFF	TRBV5-1	TRBJ2-1
CSAGAPKAGNTEAFF	TRBV20-1	TRBJ1-1
CASSLGSDADTQYF	TRBV7-2	TRBJ2-3
CASSPGGGLTGPKNIQYF	TRBV9	TRBJ2-4
CASSPGTGPAFF	TRBV7-7	TRBJ1-1
CASSYRGGTQYF	TRBV6-5	TRBJ2-3
CASSGSRADTQYF	TRBV2	TRBJ2-3
CSVEGSGRASEQFF	TRBV29-1	TRBJ2-1
CAHSGRRVTDTQYF	TRBV28	TRBJ2-3
CASSITSATTGELFF	TRBV5-1	TRBJ2-2
CASSRTGGEIEQYF	TRBV12-3/TRBV12-4	TRBJ2-7
CSVVGQTSGANVLTF	TRBV29-1	TRBJ2-6
CSVVEREYTIYF	TRBV29-1	TRBJ1-3
CASSVAAGGPQDTQYF	TRBV19	TRBJ2-3
CASRTGTGNNEQFF	TRBV2	TRBJ2-1
CASSLGQVTEAFF	TRBV12-3/TRBV12-4	TRBJ1-1
CAFSGRAGYTQYF	TRBV30	TRBJ2-3
CASSPMGDRGEKLFF	TRBV3-1	TRBJ1-4
CSAREGGVYNSPLHF	TRBV20-1	TRBJ1-6
CSARSGLATNEQFF	TRBV20-1	TRBJ2-1
CASSQLPYRGRNTGELFF	TRBV4-1	TRBJ2-2
CATSDLWGYEQYF	TRBV24-1	TRBJ2-7
CSAYSGSQPNEQFF	TRBV20-1	TRBJ2-1
CASSLHSSSYEQYF	TRBV11-3	TRBJ2-7
CASSSNGDYEETQYF	TRBV7-9	TRBJ2-5
CASSFDSSTEAFF	TRBV7-9	TRBJ1-1
CASSLGQGVATGELFF	TRBV27	TRBJ2-2
CASSPRGYTGELFF	TRBV7-9	TRBJ2-2
CASITGTSGRIQETQYF	TRBV7-8	TRBJ2-5